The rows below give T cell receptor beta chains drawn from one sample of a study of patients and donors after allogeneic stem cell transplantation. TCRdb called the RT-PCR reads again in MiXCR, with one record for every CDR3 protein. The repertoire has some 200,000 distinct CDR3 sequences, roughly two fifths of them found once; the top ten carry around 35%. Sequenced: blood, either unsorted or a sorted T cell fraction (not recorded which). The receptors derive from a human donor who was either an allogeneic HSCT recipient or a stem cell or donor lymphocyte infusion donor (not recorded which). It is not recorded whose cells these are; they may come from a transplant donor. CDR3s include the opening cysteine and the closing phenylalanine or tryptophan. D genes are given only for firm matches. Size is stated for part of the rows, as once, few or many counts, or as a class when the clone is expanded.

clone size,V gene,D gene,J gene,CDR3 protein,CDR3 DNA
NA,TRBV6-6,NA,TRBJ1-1,CASSRGTPNTEAFF,TGTGCCAGCAGTCGCGGGACACCGAACACTGAAGCTTTCTTT
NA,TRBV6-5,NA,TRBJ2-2,CASRWSAGELFF,TGTGCCAGCAGGTGGTCGGCCGGGGAGCTGTTTTTT
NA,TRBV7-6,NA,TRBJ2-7,CASSFGSVITYEQYF,TGTGCCAGCAGCTTCGGATCAGTAATTACCTACGAGCAGTACTTC
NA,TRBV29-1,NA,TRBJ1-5,CSVVWGPDRNQPQHF,TGCAGCGTTGTCTGGGGTCCGGATCGCAATCAGCCCCAGCATTTT
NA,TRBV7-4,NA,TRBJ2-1,CASSLGPSDDNEQFF,TGTGCCAGCAGCTTAGGACCTAGCGACGACAATGAGCAGTTCTTC
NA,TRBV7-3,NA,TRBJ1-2,CASSLTLSDRGVDYGYTF,TGTGCCAGCAGCTTAACGTTGTCCGATCGGGGCGTAGACTATGGCTACACCTTC
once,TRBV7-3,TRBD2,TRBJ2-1,CASSSPILTSGRVSNEQFF,TGTGCCAGCAGCTCCCCCATACTTACTAGCGGGAGGGTATCCAATGAGCAGTTCTTC
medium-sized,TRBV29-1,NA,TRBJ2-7,CSVETVLAIRSSEQYF,TGCAGCGTTGAAACGGTGTTAGCGATACGCTCGTCCGAGCAGTACTTC
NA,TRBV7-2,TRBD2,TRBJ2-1,CASSLAGLAGEQFF,TGTGCCAGCAGCTTAGCAGGACTAGCAGGTGAGCAGTTCTTC
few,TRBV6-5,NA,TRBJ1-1,CASSEDQRDTEAFF,TGTGCCAGCTCAGAGGACCAGCGGGACACTGAAGCTTTCTTT
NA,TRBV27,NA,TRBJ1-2,CASSSRPAANYGYTF,TGTGCCAGCAGTTCCCGCCCGGCGGCTAACTATGGCTACACCTTC
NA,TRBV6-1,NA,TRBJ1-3,CASSEAGLSGNTIYF,TGTGCCAGCAGTGAAGCTGGCCTCTCTGGAAACACCATATATTTT
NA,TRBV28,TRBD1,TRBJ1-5,CASTFGGTGGSYSNQPQHF,TGTGCCAGCACTTTCGGAGGGACAGGGGGGAGCTATAGCAATCAGCCCCAGCATTTT
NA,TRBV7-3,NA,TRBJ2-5,CASRSFRDIEETQYF,TGTGCCAGCAGGAGCTTTCGGGACATAGAAGAGACCCAGTACTTC
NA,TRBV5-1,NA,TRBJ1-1,CASSPWSRNTEAFF,TGCGCCAGCAGCCCATGGTCCAGAAACACTGAAGCTTTCTTT
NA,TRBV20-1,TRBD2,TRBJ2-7,CSATTSGTYEQYF,TGCAGTGCTACCACTAGCGGGACCTACGAGCAGTACTTC
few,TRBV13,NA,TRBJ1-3,CASSLDRDDRLRGNTIYF,TGTGCCAGCAGCTTAGACAGGGACGACCGTCTTAGGGGAAACACCATATATTTT
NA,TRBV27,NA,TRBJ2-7,CASSSARTNSYEQYF,TGTGCCAGCAGTTCAGCCCGGACAAATTCCTACGAGCAGTACTTC
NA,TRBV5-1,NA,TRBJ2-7,CASSLGTGISYEQYF,TGCGCCAGCAGCTTGGGGACTGGTATCTCCTACGAGCAGTACTTC
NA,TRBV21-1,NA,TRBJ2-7,CASSKEPPTGYEQYF,TGTGCCAGCAGCAAAGAACCCCCGACAGGCTACGAGCAGTACTTC
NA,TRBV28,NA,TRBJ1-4,CASSLWDSNEKLFF,TGTGCCAGCAGTTTATGGGACAGTAATGAAAAACTGTTTTTT
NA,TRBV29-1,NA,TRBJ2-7,CSYKEGSYEQYF,TGCAGCTACAAGGAAGGTTCCTACGAGCAGTACTTC
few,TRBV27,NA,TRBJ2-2,CASHRGPGANTGELFF,TGTGCCAGCCACCGGGGCCCAGGGGCTAACACCGGGGAGCTGTTTTTT
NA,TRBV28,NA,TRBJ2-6,CASSWGSFSGANVLTF,TGTGCCAGCAGTTGGGGAAGTTTCTCTGGGGCCAACGTCCTGACTTTC
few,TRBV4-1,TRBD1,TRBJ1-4,CASSQETPDRGGELFF,TGCGCCAGCAGCCAAGAAACCCCGGACAGGGGGGGAGAACTGTTTTTT